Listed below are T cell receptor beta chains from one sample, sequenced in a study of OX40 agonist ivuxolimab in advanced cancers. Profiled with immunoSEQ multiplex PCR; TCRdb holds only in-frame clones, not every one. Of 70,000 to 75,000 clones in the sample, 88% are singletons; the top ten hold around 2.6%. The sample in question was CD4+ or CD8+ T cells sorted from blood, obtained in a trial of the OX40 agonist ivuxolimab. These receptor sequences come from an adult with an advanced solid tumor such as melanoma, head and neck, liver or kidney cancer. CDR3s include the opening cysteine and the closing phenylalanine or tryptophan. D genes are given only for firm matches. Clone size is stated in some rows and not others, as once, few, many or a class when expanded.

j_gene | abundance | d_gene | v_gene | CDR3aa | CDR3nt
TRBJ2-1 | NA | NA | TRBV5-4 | CASSLSGQSGNEQFF | TGTGCCAGCAGCTTGTCTGGACAGTCTGGGAATGAGCAGTTCTTC
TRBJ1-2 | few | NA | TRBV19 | CASSIRDGPFGYGYTF | TGTGCCAGTAGTATTAGGGACGGACCCTTCGGGTATGGCTACACCTTC
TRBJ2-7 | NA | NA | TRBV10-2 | CASSERRITSGAEQYF | TGCGCCAGCAGTGAACGGAGGATCACATCGGGGGCCGAGCAGTACTTC
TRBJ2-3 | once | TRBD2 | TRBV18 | CASSLLAGGGTDTQYF | TGTGCCAGCTCACTCCTAGCGGGAGGCGGTACAGATACGCAGTATTTT
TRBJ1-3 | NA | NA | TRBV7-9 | CASDVLPPGNTIYF | TGTGCCAGCGACGTTCTTCCCCCTGGAAACACCATATATTTT
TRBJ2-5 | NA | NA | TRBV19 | CASSMGLGAGRGETQYF | TGTGCCAGTAGTATGGGTCTTGGAGCGGGAAGGGGGGAGACCCAGTACTTC
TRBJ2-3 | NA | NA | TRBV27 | CASKLKGVDRPTDTQYF | TGTGCCAGCAAACTTAAGGGAGTAGACAGGCCCACAGATACGCAGTATTTT
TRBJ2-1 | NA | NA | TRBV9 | CASSVAGGAGSYNEQFF | TGTGCCAGCAGCGTAGCCGGTGGGGCAGGCTCCTACAATGAGCAGTTCTTC
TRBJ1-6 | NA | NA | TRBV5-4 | CASSLLNSPLHF | TGTGCCAGCAGCTTGTTGAATTCACCCCTCCACTTT
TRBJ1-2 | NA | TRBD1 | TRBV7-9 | CASSFGTAWGYGYTF | TGTGCCAGCAGCTTCGGGACAGCTTGGGGCTATGGCTACACCTTC
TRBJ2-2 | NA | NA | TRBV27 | CASIKNGGRTGELFF | TGTGCCAGCATCAAAAATGGGGGGAGGACCGGGGAGCTGTTTTTT
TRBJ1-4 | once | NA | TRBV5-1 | CASSQAQGNEKLFF | TGCGCCAGCAGCCAGGCGCAGGGAAATGAAAAACTGTTTTTT
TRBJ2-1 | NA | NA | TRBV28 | CASSTSLRSGNEQFF | TGTGCCAGCAGCACTTCTTTAAGGTCTGGGAATGAGCAGTTCTTC
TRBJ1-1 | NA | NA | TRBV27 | CASNRAGSILNTEAFF | TGTGCCAGCAACAGAGCAGGGAGTATCCTGAACACTGAAGCTTTCTTT
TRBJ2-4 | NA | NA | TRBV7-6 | CASSLRRGAKNIQYF | TGTGCCAGCAGCCTACGGCGAGGAGCCAAAAACATTCAGTACTTC
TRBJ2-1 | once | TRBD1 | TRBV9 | CASSVRGQGSEQFF | TGTGCCAGCAGCGTAAGGGGGCAGGGTAGTGAGCAGTTCTTC
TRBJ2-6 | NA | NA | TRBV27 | CASRIGQSGANVLTF | TGTGCCAGCAGAATCGGACAGTCTGGGGCCAACGTCCTGACTTTC
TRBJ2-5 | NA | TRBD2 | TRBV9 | CASSEGVLAGGETQYF | TGTGCCAGCAGCGAAGGAGTTCTAGCGGGAGGGGAGACCCAGTACTTC
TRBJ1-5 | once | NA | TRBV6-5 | CASSFGGRGPQHF | TGTGCCAGCAGTTTCGGGGGTCGCGGGCCCCAGCATTTT
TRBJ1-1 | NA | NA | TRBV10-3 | CAIGGNTEAFF | TGTGCCATCGGTGGGAACACTGAAGCTTTCTTT
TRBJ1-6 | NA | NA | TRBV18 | CASSPEANSYNSPLHF | TGTGCCAGCTCACCAGAGGCAAACTCCTATAATTCACCCCTCCACTTT
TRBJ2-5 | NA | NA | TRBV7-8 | CASSARVQGRLVETQYF | TGTGCCAGCAGCGCCCGAGTGCAGGGAAGGCTAGTGGAGACCCAGTACTTC
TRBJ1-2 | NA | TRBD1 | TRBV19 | CASSETGTGNGYTF | TGTGCCAGTAGTGAGACCGGGACAGGGAATGGCTACACCTTC
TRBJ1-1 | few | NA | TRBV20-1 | CSGAENTEAFF | TGCAGTGGGGCGGAGAACACTGAAGCTTTCTTT
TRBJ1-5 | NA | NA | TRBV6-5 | CASRRADSNQPQHF | TGTGCCAGCCGCCGGGCGGATAGCAATCAGCCCCAGCATTTT
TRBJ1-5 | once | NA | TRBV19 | CASSTQVSNQPQHF | TGTGCCAGTAGTACTCAGGTCAGCAATCAGCCCCAGCATTTT
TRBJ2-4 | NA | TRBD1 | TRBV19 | CASEDRARIWNIQYF | TGTGCCAGTGAGGACAGGGCGAGGATTTGGAACATTCAGTACTTC
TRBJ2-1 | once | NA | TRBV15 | CATSQWGEQFF | TGTGCCACCAGCCAATGGGGAGAGCAGTTCTTC
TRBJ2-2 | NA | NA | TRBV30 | CAWKQGSTGELFF | TGTGCCTGGAAACAGGGTTCCACCGGGGAGCTGTTTTTT
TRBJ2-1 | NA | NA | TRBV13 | CASSLGRGDHSMRFGFF | TGTGCCAGCAGCTTAGGGCGGGGAGATCACTCAATGCGGTTCGGGTTCTTC
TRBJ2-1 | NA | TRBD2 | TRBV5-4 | CASSSEGLASPNNEQFF | TGTGCCAGCAGCTCGGAGGGACTAGCGTCTCCAAACAATGAGCAGTTCTTC
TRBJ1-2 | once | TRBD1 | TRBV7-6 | CASRGQGNYGYTF | TGTGCCAGCAGGGGACAGGGGAACTATGGCTACACCTTC
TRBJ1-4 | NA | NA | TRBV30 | CAWRGNERNEKLFF | TGTGCCTGGAGGGGTAACGAACGAAATGAAAAACTGTTTTTT
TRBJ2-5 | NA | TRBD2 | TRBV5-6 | CASSLSSGGGETQYF | TGTGCCAGCAGCTTGAGTAGCGGGGGCGGGGAGACCCAGTACTTC
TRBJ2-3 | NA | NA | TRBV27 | CASSLRQTDTQYF | TGTGCCAGCAGTTTAAGGCAAACAGATACGCAGTATTTT
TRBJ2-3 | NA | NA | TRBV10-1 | CASSEGVGRKDTQYF | TGCGCCAGCAGTGAGGGAGTGGGACGAAAAGATACGCAGTATTTT
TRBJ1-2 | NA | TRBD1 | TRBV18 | CASSPPRTGLGDYGYTF | TGTGCCAGCTCACCACCGAGGACAGGACTCGGGGACTATGGCTACACCTTC
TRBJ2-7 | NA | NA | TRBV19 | CASSTRGLGEQYF | TGTGCCAGTAGTACCAGGGGCTTGGGCGAGCAGTACTTC
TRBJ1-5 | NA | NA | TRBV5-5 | CASSLGGDGNQPQHF | TGTGCCAGCAGCTTGGGAGGGGATGGCAATCAGCCCCAGCATTTT
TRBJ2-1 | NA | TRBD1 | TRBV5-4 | CASSHGTDTNNEQFF | TGTGCCAGCAGCCACGGGACAGACACTAACAATGAGCAGTTCTTC
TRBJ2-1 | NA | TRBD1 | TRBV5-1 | CASSSGTGENEQFF | TGCGCCAGCAGCTCCGGGACAGGGGAAAATGAGCAGTTCTTC
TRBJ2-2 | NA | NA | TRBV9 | CASTRQNTGELFF | TGTGCCAGTACGAGACAGAACACCGGGGAGCTGTTTTTT
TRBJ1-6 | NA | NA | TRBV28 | CASSQGTGVNSPLHF | TGTGCCAGCAGCCAAGGAACAGGAGTAAATTCACCCCTCCACTTT
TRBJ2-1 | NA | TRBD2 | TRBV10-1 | CASSDGTSYYNEQFF | TGCGCCAGCAGTGACGGGACTAGTTATTACAATGAGCAGTTCTTC
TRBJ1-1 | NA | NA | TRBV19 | CASSIQHRDRRTEAFF | TGTGCCAGTAGTATACAACACCGGGATAGAAGAACTGAAGCTTTCTTT
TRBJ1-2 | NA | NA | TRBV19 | CASSNTGTPGEGYTF | TGTGCCAGTAGTAACACCGGGACACCGGGAGAGGGCTACACCTTC
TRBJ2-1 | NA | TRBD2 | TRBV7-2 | CASSLNGLAGNYNEQFF | TGTGCCAGCAGCTTAAACGGACTAGCGGGAAATTACAATGAGCAGTTCTTC
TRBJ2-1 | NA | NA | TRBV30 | CAWSVTFNEQFF | TGTGCCTGGAGTGTAACCTTCAATGAGCAGTTCTTC
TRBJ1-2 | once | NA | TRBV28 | CASSLLYAGVYGYTF | TGTGCCAGCAGTCTTTTATATGCAGGGGTCTATGGCTACACCTTC
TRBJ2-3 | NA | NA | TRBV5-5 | CASSLGGVAGTDTQYF | TGTGCCAGCAGCTTGGGGGGGGTAGCGGGCACAGATACGCAGTATTTT